A selection of T cell receptor beta chains follows, all from one sample in a study of cytomegalovirus exposure and HLA in healthy donors. TCRdb keeps only in-frame clones here, not all; method: immunoSEQ multiplex PCR. The sample shows around 170,000 clones, around 75% of them seen only once. Sample: PBMCs. The source is a man aged 40-55 years in good health and CMV-seropositive. The CDR3 runs from the conserved cysteine through the conserved F or W. Each record gives: J gene, V gene, clone size, D gene, CDR3 DNA, CDR3 protein. A D gene is named only where the DNA matches it firmly. Only part of the rows carry a size: once, few, many, or a class if the clone is expanded.

J gene: TRBJ1-5
V gene: TRBV18
clone size: NA
D gene: NA
CDR3 DNA: TGTGCCAGCTCACTGACACGACCAAACATTGGGAATCAGCCCCAGCATTTT
CDR3 protein: CASSLTRPNIGNQPQHF

J gene: TRBJ2-7
V gene: TRBV18
clone size: few
D gene: TRBD1
CDR3 DNA: TGTGCCAGCTCACCACCACAGGGGGCGGACTACGAGCAGTACTTC
CDR3 protein: CASSPPQGADYEQYF

J gene: TRBJ2-3
V gene: TRBV7-2
clone size: once
D gene: TRBD1
CDR3 DNA: TGTGCCAGCAGCCCAAACGGACAGGGGTCTGTAGATACGCAGTATTTT
CDR3 protein: CASSPNGQGSVDTQYF

J gene: TRBJ1-2
V gene: TRBV9
clone size: NA
D gene: NA
CDR3 DNA: TGTGCCAGCAGCCAGACAGTCCTTTATGGCTACACCTTC
CDR3 protein: CASSQTVLYGYTF

J gene: TRBJ2-1
V gene: TRBV5-3
clone size: once
D gene: TRBD1
CDR3 DNA: TGTGCCAGAAGCAGGTCAGGGACAGGGTACAATGAGCAGTTCTTC
CDR3 protein: CARSRSGTGYNEQFF

J gene: TRBJ1-5
V gene: TRBV5-1
clone size: NA
D gene: TRBD1
CDR3 DNA: TGCGCCAGCAGCTTGGGGGACAGGGATGGAGATCAGCCCCAGCATTTT
CDR3 protein: CASSLGDRDGDQPQHF

J gene: TRBJ2-4
V gene: TRBV20-1
clone size: NA
D gene: NA
CDR3 DNA: TGCAGTGCTAGACTAGAACCTTTTCAGTACTTC
CDR3 protein: CSARLEPFQYF

J gene: TRBJ2-2
V gene: TRBV10-1
clone size: once
D gene: NA
CDR3 DNA: TGCGCCAGCGGGCAGGGGAACACCGGGGAGCTGTTTTTT
CDR3 protein: CASGQGNTGELFF

J gene: TRBJ1-3
V gene: TRBV4-3
clone size: once
D gene: TRBD1
CDR3 DNA: TGCGCCAGCAGGGGGACAGGTGGAAACACCATATATTTT
CDR3 protein: CASRGTGGNTIYF

J gene: TRBJ2-6
V gene: TRBV28
clone size: NA
D gene: NA
CDR3 DNA: TGTGCCAGCAGTCCGGGTTCTGGGGCCAACGTCCTGACTTTC
CDR3 protein: CASSPGSGANVLTF

J gene: TRBJ2-5
V gene: TRBV5-1
clone size: once
D gene: TRBD2
CDR3 DNA: TGCGCCAGCAGCCCTCAGGTCCAGCGGGGGCAAGAGACCCAGTACTTC
CDR3 protein: CASSPQVQRGQETQYF

J gene: TRBJ1-1
V gene: TRBV7-9
clone size: NA
D gene: NA
CDR3 DNA: TGTGCCAGCAGCTTACGGCAGGACACTGAAGCTTTCTTT
CDR3 protein: CASSLRQDTEAFF

J gene: TRBJ2-2
V gene: TRBV19
clone size: NA
D gene: TRBD1
CDR3 DNA: TGTGCCAGTAACTCCGGGACAGGGGGCACCGGGGAGCTGTTTTTT
CDR3 protein: CASNSGTGGTGELFF

J gene: TRBJ1-2
V gene: TRBV28
clone size: NA
D gene: NA
CDR3 DNA: TGTGCCAGCAGCCCAGGGGACAACTATGGCTACACCTTC
CDR3 protein: CASSPGDNYGYTF

J gene: TRBJ2-2
V gene: TRBV4-1
clone size: NA
D gene: TRBD2
CDR3 DNA: TGCGCCAGCAGCCAAGTTTCCCCGACTAGCGGGGCGAACACCGGGGAGCTGTTTTTT
CDR3 protein: CASSQVSPTSGANTGELFF

J gene: TRBJ2-5
V gene: TRBV5-1
clone size: once
D gene: TRBD2
CDR3 DNA: TGCGCCAGCAGCGAGGACCCTAGCGGGACCCAGTACTTC
CDR3 protein: CASSEDPSGTQYF

J gene: TRBJ2-3
V gene: TRBV7-3
clone size: NA
D gene: TRBD2
CDR3 DNA: TGTGCCAGCAGCCCTAGCGGGGGGCCTCTCGCGGCAGATACGCAGTATTTT
CDR3 protein: CASSPSGGPLAADTQYF

J gene: TRBJ2-3
V gene: TRBV2
clone size: NA
D gene: NA
CDR3 DNA: TGTGCCAGCACCAACCGGGACAAGAGCACAGATACGCAGTATTTT
CDR3 protein: CASTNRDKSTDTQYF

J gene: TRBJ2-1
V gene: TRBV6-5
clone size: NA
D gene: TRBD1
CDR3 DNA: TGTGCCAGCAGCCGGTCACAGGGGAAGCAGTTCTTC
CDR3 protein: CASSRSQGKQFF

J gene: TRBJ1-2
V gene: TRBV6-1
clone size: NA
D gene: TRBD1
CDR3 DNA: TGTGCCAGCAGTGTATCCGGGACAGGATACCTCTATGGCTACACCTTC
CDR3 protein: CASSVSGTGYLYGYTF

J gene: TRBJ2-7
V gene: TRBV5-8
clone size: NA
D gene: TRBD1
CDR3 DNA: TGTGCCAGCAGCCCCCGGGACAGGACCTATATCTACGAGCAGTACTTC
CDR3 protein: CASSPRDRTYIYEQYF

J gene: TRBJ1-2
V gene: TRBV19
clone size: NA
D gene: NA
CDR3 DNA: TGTGCCAGTAGTGAACAGGCCCTCTATACGGGCTACACCTTC
CDR3 protein: CASSEQALYTGYTF

J gene: TRBJ1-5
V gene: TRBV7-2
clone size: NA
D gene: TRBD1
CDR3 DNA: TGTGCCAGCAGCTTAGATGGGACAGGGCCCAATCAGCCCCAGCATTTT
CDR3 protein: CASSLDGTGPNQPQHF

J gene: TRBJ2-5
V gene: TRBV9
clone size: few
D gene: NA
CDR3 DNA: TGTGCCAGCAGCGTAGACCTGGGGGGGGCGCGGGGGGAGACCCAGTACTTC
CDR3 protein: CASSVDLGGARGETQYF

J gene: TRBJ2-5
V gene: TRBV6-1
clone size: NA
D gene: TRBD1
CDR3 DNA: TGTGCCAGCAGTGAAGTCGGGACAGGGATTCAAGAGACCCAGTACTTC
CDR3 protein: CASSEVGTGIQETQYF

J gene: TRBJ1-1
V gene: TRBV4-3
clone size: NA
D gene: TRBD1
CDR3 DNA: TGCGCCAGCAGCCAAGTCCCGGGACAGTCTGAAGCTTTCTTT
CDR3 protein: CASSQVPGQSEAFF

J gene: TRBJ2-1
V gene: TRBV15
clone size: NA
D gene: NA
CDR3 DNA: TGTGCCACCAGCAGATCTGGGACACAGGAGTACAATGAGCAGTTCTTC
CDR3 protein: CATSRSGTQEYNEQFF

J gene: TRBJ1-3
V gene: TRBV5-1
clone size: NA
D gene: NA
CDR3 DNA: TGCGCCAGCAGCTCAGGCCAGATAATTACTGGAAACACCATATATTTT
CDR3 protein: CASSSGQIITGNTIYF

J gene: TRBJ2-5
V gene: TRBV7-2
clone size: NA
D gene: NA
CDR3 DNA: TGTGCCAGCAGCGCCTACGGGGAGACCCAGTACTTC
CDR3 protein: CASSAYGETQYF

J gene: TRBJ1-2
V gene: TRBV6-5
clone size: NA
D gene: NA
CDR3 DNA: TGTGCCAGCAGTAAAACAGGGAATGGCTACACCTTC
CDR3 protein: CASSKTGNGYTF

J gene: TRBJ2-3
V gene: TRBV10-1
clone size: once
D gene: TRBD2
CDR3 DNA: TGCGCCAGCAGTCTACTAGCGGGGGTCACAGATACGCAGTATTTT
CDR3 protein: CASSLLAGVTDTQYF

J gene: TRBJ1-4
V gene: TRBV18
clone size: NA
D gene: NA
CDR3 DNA: TGTGCCAGCTCACCGATCCAGGGGAATATGGAACTGTTTTTT
CDR3 protein: CASSPIQGNMELFF

J gene: TRBJ2-5
V gene: TRBV11-1
clone size: NA
D gene: TRBD2
CDR3 DNA: TGTGCCAGCAGCATGGGACTAGTCGAGACCCAGTACTTC
CDR3 protein: CASSMGLVETQYF

J gene: TRBJ2-2
V gene: TRBV10-1
clone size: NA
D gene: NA
CDR3 DNA: TGCGCCAGCAGGGAGGGTGGCGGCACCGGGGAGCTGTTTTTT
CDR3 protein: CASREGGGTGELFF

J gene: TRBJ2-3
V gene: TRBV5-1
clone size: NA
D gene: NA
CDR3 DNA: TGCGCCAGCACCCCCGGGACTCTAAAATACACAGATACGCAGTATTTT
CDR3 protein: CASTPGTLKYTDTQYF

J gene: TRBJ2-7
V gene: TRBV5-6
clone size: NA
D gene: TRBD1
CDR3 DNA: TGTGCCAGCAGCTGGGATGAGACAGGGTCCTCCTACGAGCAGTACTTC
CDR3 protein: CASSWDETGSSYEQYF

J gene: TRBJ2-7
V gene: TRBV15
clone size: NA
D gene: NA
CDR3 DNA: TGTGCCACCAGCCCGACCGGGACAATCCTCTACGAGCAGTACTTC
CDR3 protein: CATSPTGTILYEQYF

J gene: TRBJ2-1
V gene: TRBV2
clone size: NA
D gene: NA
CDR3 DNA: TGTGCCAGCGATCTTTGGGGCGACTCCTACAATGAGCAGTTCTTC
CDR3 protein: CASDLWGDSYNEQFF

J gene: TRBJ1-4
V gene: TRBV7-9
clone size: few
D gene: NA
CDR3 DNA: TGTGCCAGCAGCCACTATGCAAATGAAAAACTGTTTTTT
CDR3 protein: CASSHYANEKLFF

J gene: TRBJ1-4
V gene: TRBV2
clone size: NA
D gene: NA
CDR3 DNA: TGTGCCAGCAGTGGAGGTTATGGCGAAAAACTGTTTTTT
CDR3 protein: CASSGGYGEKLFF

J gene: TRBJ1-1
V gene: TRBV4-1
clone size: NA
D gene: TRBD1
CDR3 DNA: TGCGCCAGCAGCCAGGGACAGGCTCTGCTGTCCGAAGCTTTCTTT
CDR3 protein: CASSQGQALLSEAFF

J gene: TRBJ1-5
V gene: TRBV6-6
clone size: few
D gene: TRBD1
CDR3 DNA: TGTGCCAGCAGTTTCCCGTATGACAGGGGTCAGCCCCAGCATTTT
CDR3 protein: CASSFPYDRGQPQHF

J gene: TRBJ2-3
V gene: TRBV5-1
clone size: NA
D gene: NA
CDR3 DNA: TGCGCCAGCATTGGGGGCTCGGATACGCAGTATTTT
CDR3 protein: CASIGGSDTQYF

J gene: TRBJ2-2
V gene: TRBV18
clone size: NA
D gene: NA
CDR3 DNA: TGTGCCAGCTCACCTCAGGTCCGGCACACCGGGGAGCTGTTTTTT
CDR3 protein: CASSPQVRHTGELFF

J gene: TRBJ1-1
V gene: TRBV6-6
clone size: NA
D gene: TRBD1
CDR3 DNA: TGTGCCAGCAGTTACCAGGGACAGAAGAACACTGAAGCTTTCTTT
CDR3 protein: CASSYQGQKNTEAFF

J gene: TRBJ2-1
V gene: TRBV27
clone size: NA
D gene: NA
CDR3 DNA: TGTGCCAGCAGTCCATACAGCAGCTCCTACAATGAGCAGTTCTTC
CDR3 protein: CASSPYSSSYNEQFF

J gene: TRBJ2-7
V gene: TRBV27
clone size: NA
D gene: TRBD1
CDR3 DNA: TGTGCCAGCAGTCGGGGACAGGGAATAGTCTCCGAGCAGTACTTC
CDR3 protein: CASSRGQGIVSEQYF

J gene: TRBJ2-7
V gene: TRBV28
clone size: once
D gene: NA
CDR3 DNA: TGTGCCAGCAGTTCCGTCTACGAGCAGTACTTC
CDR3 protein: CASSSVYEQYF

J gene: TRBJ1-4
V gene: TRBV6-5
clone size: NA
D gene: NA
CDR3 DNA: TGTGCCAGCAGTTACTACACCCGAGGAAAACTGTTTTTT
CDR3 protein: CASSYYTRGKLFF

J gene: TRBJ2-7
V gene: TRBV4-3
clone size: NA
D gene: NA
CDR3 DNA: TGCGCCAGCAGCCAAGTTTCAGGAAGTTACTACGAGCAGTACTTC
CDR3 protein: CASSQVSGSYYEQYF

J gene: TRBJ2-7
V gene: TRBV2
clone size: NA
D gene: TRBD1
CDR3 DNA: TGTGCCAGCAGCCGGGACAGCTCCTACGAGCAGTACTTC
CDR3 protein: CASSRDSSYEQYF

J gene: TRBJ1-1
V gene: TRBV6-5
clone size: NA
D gene: NA
CDR3 DNA: TGTGCCAGCAGTTACTTGGACAGGAACACTGAAGCTTTCTTT
CDR3 protein: CASSYLDRNTEAFF

J gene: TRBJ1-4
V gene: TRBV7-2
clone size: once
D gene: NA
CDR3 DNA: TGTGCCAGCAGCTCCCCCCTGGGGAGGAAGGATGAAAAACTGTTTTTT
CDR3 protein: CASSSPLGRKDEKLFF